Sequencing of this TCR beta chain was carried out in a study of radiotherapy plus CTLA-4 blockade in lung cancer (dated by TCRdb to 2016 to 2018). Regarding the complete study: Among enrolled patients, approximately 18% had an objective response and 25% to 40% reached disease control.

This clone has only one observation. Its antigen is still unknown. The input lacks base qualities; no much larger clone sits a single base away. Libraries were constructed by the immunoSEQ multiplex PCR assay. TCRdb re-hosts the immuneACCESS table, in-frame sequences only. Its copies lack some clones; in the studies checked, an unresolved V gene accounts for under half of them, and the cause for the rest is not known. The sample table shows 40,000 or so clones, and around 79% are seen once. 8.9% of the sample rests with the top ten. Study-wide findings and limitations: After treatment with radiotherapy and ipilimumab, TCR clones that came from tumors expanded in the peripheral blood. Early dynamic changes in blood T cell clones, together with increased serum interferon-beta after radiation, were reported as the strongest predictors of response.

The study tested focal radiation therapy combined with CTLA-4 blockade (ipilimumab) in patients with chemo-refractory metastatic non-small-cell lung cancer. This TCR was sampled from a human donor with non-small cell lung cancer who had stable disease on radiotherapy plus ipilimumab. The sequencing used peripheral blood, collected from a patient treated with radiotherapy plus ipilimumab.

The CDR3 is CASSYSPARSTDTQYF. The nucleotide sequence reads TGTGCCAGCAGTTACTCCCCCGCAAGGAGCACAGATACGCAGTATTTT. The chain is made from TRBV6-5 and TRBJ2-3; no D gene is confidently identified. Including cysteine and phenylalanine, the CDR3 has 16 amino acids. The retained sequence is limited to the CDR3, 48 bases, with the frame set at the first base. V is shortened by 0 bases, J by 0 bases, and the region joining them spans 10 bases. CDR1 MNHEY and CDR2 SVGAGI are derived from the germline V gene.